Shown below are 30 T cell receptor beta chains from a single sample sequenced in a study of shared clonotypes between healthy human individuals. Assay: immunoSEQ multiplex PCR; the TCRdb copy retains only in-frame clones and omits some. There are nearly 1 million clones in the sample; roughly 72% occur only once, and about 1.5% lies in the top ten. The sequencing input was memory CD4+ T cells sorted from blood. Subset described: CD45RA-negative fraction. The receptors were sampled from a young man in good health.

V usage is TRBV9 and J usage is TRBJ2-5; 8 positions agree with TRBD1. The J segment lost 5 bases and the V segment lost 0 bases, leaving 6 bases of the junction unmatched. Germline V CDR1 and CDR2: SGDLS, YYNGEE. The CDR3 has 15 residues. CDR3 amino acids: CASSVGSGGGETQYF. CDR3 DNA: TGTGCCAGCAGCGTAGGGTCAGGGGGCGGTGAGACCCAGTACTTC. The entire variable domain, with the rest obtained from reference TRBV9 and TRBJ2-5, is as follows: DSGVTQTPKHLITATGQRVTLRCSPRSGDLSVYWYQQSLDQGLQFLIQYYNGEERAKGNILERFSAQQFPDLHSELNLSSLELGDSALYFCASSVGSGGGETQYFGPGTRLLVL.

The V and J genes are TRBV4-1 and TRBJ1-4; the D is unclear. Germline V gene data show CDR1 as MGHRA and CDR2 as YSYEKL. V was trimmed by 0 bases and J by 3 bases, leaving 20 bases between them. This CDR3 has 19 amino acids. The CDR3 DNA is TGCGCCAGCAGCCAAGAAGTAGTAAAGACACTCGGCTCTAATGAAAAACTGTTTTTT. As protein: CASSQEVVKTLGSNEKLFF.

The V call is TRBV28, the J call TRBJ1-3; no definite D call. The CDR3 is made up of 15 amino acids. The V and J ends lost 5 bases and 7 bases respectively, with 18 bases between them. CDR1 MDHEN and CDR2 SYDVKM come from the germline V gene. In DNA form, the CDR3 reads TGTGCCAGCAGTCCACGCTACGCTCTAAGCAACACCATATATTTT. Its translation is CASSPRYALSNTIYF.

The rearrangement joins TRBV5-1 to TRBJ2-7; D may match TRBD1 or TRBD2 (5 bases each). The CDR3 consists of 13 residues. V was cut by 5 bases and J by 3 bases, with 12 bases left in between. The V gene's germline CDR1 is SGHRS and CDR2 YFSETQ. The CDR3 region has the DNA TGCGCCAGCAGTGGGGGTGGTGGCTACGAGCAGTACTTC. Its protein product is CASSGGGGYEQYF.

This clone was recorded at least ten times. The chain has TRBV18 and TRBJ2-7; 9 bases map to TRBD1. The V gene's germline CDR1 is KGHSH and CDR2 LQKENI. The V segment lost 5 bases and the J segment 4 bases; nucleotides outside the gene matches: 9. This CDR3 is built from 15 residues. The CDR3 protein is CASSTSSGTGYEQYF. The CDR3 DNA reads TGTGCCAGCTCAACTAGCTCCGGGACAGGGTACGAGCAGTACTTC.

This sequence joins TRBV30 and TRBJ2-7, with 7 bases fitting TRBD1. V lost 3 bases, J lost 4 bases, and 15 bases stayed unmatched. The germline gives CDR1 GTSNPN, CDR2 SVGIG (reference sequence). The CDR3 sequence is 16 residues long. DNA of the CDR3: TGTGCCTGGAGCCCCCGCGAAGGGGGCATTTGGTACGAGCAGTACTTC. It encodes CAWSPREGGIWYEQYF.

A few counts support this clone. The chain combines TRBV7-9 with TRBJ2-3; D possibly corresponds to TRBD1 (6 bases). The CDR3 totals 13 residues. Germline values: CDR1 SEHNR, CDR2 FQNEAQ (reference sequence). V lost 4 bases to trimming and J lost 5 bases, with 10 bases between them. CDR3 sequence reads: CASSSGVVDTQYF. Here the CDR3 DNA reads TGTGCCAGCAGCTCAGGGGTGGTAGATACGCAGTATTTT.

The J gene is TRBJ2-7, the V gene TRBV28, with TRBD2 matching over 8 bases. This CDR3 is built from 16 residues. The junction had 8 bases not matched to a gene; V was cut back by 4 bases and J by 0 bases. The germline V gene has CDR1 MDHEN and CDR2 SYDVKM. The CDR3 sequence is CASSSLGAGASYEQYF. As DNA, the CDR3 is TGTGCCAGCAGTTCCCTAGGAGCGGGGGCCTCCTACGAGCAGTACTTC.

About this clone: The CDR3 does not end in the conserved phenylalanine or tryptophan, so this is likely a read error. The DNA is left out, because the CDR3 cannot be placed on it with certainty; the CDR3 is given as TCRdb lists it. The chain's CDR3 is CASSDRVLLT. V is TRBV2 and J is TRBJ1-2. The CDR3 sequence runs 10 residues, both termini included. Germline CDR1 is SNHLY and CDR2 is FYNNEI.

In regard to this clone: The identical CDR3 is also encoded by other nucleotide sequences in the sample. This rearrangement joins TRBV9 to TRBJ1-5, with TRBD1 matching 8 bases. Germline V gene data show CDR1 as SGDLS and CDR2 as YYNGEE. After removal of 3 bases from V and 3 bases from J, the junction contained 5 bases not matched to a gene. This CDR3 comprises 15 residues. Here the CDR3 reads CASSAGTGDNQPQHF. The CDR3 region has the DNA TGTGCCAGCAGCGCCGGGACAGGAGACAATCAGCCCCAGCATTTT.

CDR3 DNA: TGTGCCAGCAGACTAAGAGACGCGGGGTCTAAAGCTTTCTTT. Its translation is CASRLRDAGSKAFF. The V gene is TRBV25-1, the J gene TRBJ1-1; unclear D gene. Germline-derived CDR1 and CDR2 are MGHDK and SYGVNS. V gave up 6 bases and J gave up 9 bases, with 20 bases separating them. This CDR3 contains 14 residues.

The gene calls are TRBV5-1 and TRBJ1-2; D might be TRBD1 (5 bases). In germline, CDR1 is SGHRS, CDR2 YFSETQ. V lost 0 bases, J lost 4 bases, and 10 bases lay in between. There are 14 residues in the CDR3. The CDR3 sequence: CASSLGGESYGYTF. The DNA for the CDR3 is TGCGCCAGCAGCTTGGGAGGGGAAAGCTATGGCTACACCTTC.

J is TRBJ2-1 and V is TRBV4-3; 9 bases match TRBD1. CDR3 length equals 21 residues. Trimming cost V 0 bases and J 0 bases; bases outside gene matches: 15. Germline CDR1 is LGHNA and CDR2 is YSLEER. For the CDR3, the DNA is TGCGCCAGCAGCCAAGATCTATTGGGACAGGGAAGATTGAGCTCCTACAATGAGCAGTTCTTC. Translation: CASSQDLLGQGRLSSYNEQFF.

The V gene is TRBV6-5, the J gene TRBJ1-1; the D is unclear. Per germline, CDR1 MNHEY and CDR2 SVGAGI. Between the trimmed V and J ends, which lost 2 bases and 3 bases, there was a span of 10 bases. The CDR3 sequence is 14 residues long. The CDR3 DNA reads as TGTGCCAGCAGTTACGGACTTGTGGACACTGAAGCTTTCTTT. Translation: CASSYGLVDTEAFF.

The table lists this clone with a few counts. This rearrangement joins TRBV18 to TRBJ1-6; D ambiguous. Germline values: CDR1 KGHSH, CDR2 LQKENI. The V gene lost 6 bases and the J gene lost 11 bases, with 17 bases spanning the gap. This CDR3 is built from 14 residues. This CDR3 reads CASSLEKSTTPLHF. The CDR3 DNA sequence: TGTGCCAGCTCCCTGGAAAAGTCCACGACACCCCTCCACTTT.

J is TRBJ2-1 and V is TRBV25-1; 9 bases line up with TRBD2. Germline assignment: CDR1 MGHDK and CDR2 SYGVNS. This CDR3 is 15 amino acids long. With V trimmed by 4 bases and J by 10 bases, 11 bases remained unmatched. In nucleotides, the CDR3 is TGTGCCAGCAGTGTATTGCTTAGCGGGAGTCGGGAGCAGTTCTTC. Translated, it gives CASSVLLSGSREQFF.

This chain links TRBV7-2 with TRBJ1-1; TRBD1 is a possible D gene (6 bases). The CDR3 contains 17 residues. The V end was cut by 0 bases, the J end by 2 bases, with 16 bases between. Germline loops: CDR1 SGHTA, CDR2 FQGNSA. The DNA for the CDR3 is TGTGCCAGCAGCTTAGCGGCAGGGGTGGGGCCAAACACTGAAGCTTTCTTT. This gives the protein CASSLAAGVGPNTEAFF. Together with reference TRBV7-2 and TRBJ1-1, the CDR3 gives the full variable domain: GAGVSQSPSNKVTEKGKDVELRCDPISGHTALYWYRQSLGQGLEFLIYFQGNSAPDKSGLPSDRFSAERTGGSVSTLTIQRTQQEDSAVYLCASSLAAGVGPNTEAFFGQGTRLTVV.

The V and J genes are TRBV5-6 and TRBJ1-1, with unresolved D. The CDR3 runs 11 residues. Germline assignment: CDR1 SGHDT and CDR2 YYEEEE. Trimming took 2 bases from V and 6 from J, leaving 5 bases between them. The CDR3 region has the DNA TGTGCCAGCAGCTTACGCGCTGAAGCTTTCTTT. Its protein is CASSLRAEAFF.

The chain combines TRBV6-6 with TRBJ2-5; no clear D. The germline gives CDR1 MNHNY, CDR2 SVGAGI (reference sequence). Trimming took off 3 bases at V and 2 bases at J, with 7 bases between the two ends. The CDR3 runs 13 residues. The CDR3 DNA reads TGTGCCAGCAGTTATAGGCGGCAAGAGACCCAGTACTTC. It codes for CASSYRRQETQYF.

The V call is TRBV28, the J call TRBJ2-7; 9 positions agree with TRBD1. From germline, CDR1 is MDHEN and CDR2 SYDVKM. The CDR3 extends over 14 amino acids. V was pared by 6 bases and J by 9 bases, with 12 bases of the junction left unmatched. CDR3: CASRTGQGSYGQYF. CDR3 sequence (DNA): TGTGCCAGCAGAACAGGACAGGGGAGTTATGGGCAGTACTTC.

The chain couples TRBV19 to TRBJ1-3; D is possibly TRBD1 (6 bases). Germline CDR1 LNHDA, CDR2 SQIVND (reference sequence). This CDR3 is 15 amino acids long. V was trimmed by 2 bases and J by 0 bases, leaving 8 bases between them. The CDR3 DNA is TGTGCCAGTAGTATATACAGGGACTCTGGAAACACCATATATTTT. Residues: CASSIYRDSGNTIYF.

The V gene is TRBV12-5, the J gene TRBJ2-1, with D tentatively TRBD2 (5 bases). The CDR3 contains 14 residues. CDR1 and CDR2 (germline): LGHNT, FRNRAP. V shed 7 bases and J shed 5 bases, with 15 bases lying between them. The CDR3 reads CASVNRGYHNEQFF. CDR3 DNA: TGTGCTAGTGTCAACCGGGGATATCACAATGAGCAGTTCTTC.

V usage is TRBV5-1 and J usage is TRBJ2-5, with unresolved D. CDR3 size: 15 residues. Deletions cut 3 bases from V and 3 bases from J, with 15 bases between. The germline CDR1 and CDR2 sequences are SGHRS and YFSETQ. CDR3 sequence: CASSSPSGPEETQYF. The CDR3 DNA sequence: TGCGCCAGCAGCTCCCCATCCGGCCCGGAAGAGACCCAGTACTTC. Full variable domain (remainder filled in from reference TRBV5-1 and TRBJ2-5): KAGVTQTPRYLIKTRGQQVTLSCSPISGHRSVSWYQQTPGQGLQFLFEYFSETQRNKGNFPGRFSGRQFSNSRSEMNVSTLELGDSALYLCASSSPSGPEETQYFGPGTRLLVL.

A note on this clone: At the DNA level, this CDR3 is encoded by other sequences in the same sample as well. This rearrangement joins TRBV7-2 to TRBJ2-3; D call uncertain. The CDR3 is made up of 11 amino acids. Germline assignment: CDR1 SGHTA and CDR2 FQGNSA. The V end lost 4 bases, the J end lost 2 bases, and 1 base lay between the germline ends. Here the CDR3 reads CASSSTDTQYF. The CDR3 DNA follows: TGTGCCAGCAGCTCCACAGATACGCAGTATTTT.

This clone has just a few counts. This sequence joins TRBV2 and TRBJ2-6; D might be TRBD1 (5 bases). V lost 2 bases, J lost 0 bases, and 23 bases lay in between. This CDR3 contains 21 residues. Germline V gives CDR1 SNHLY, CDR2 FYNNEI. The CDR3 loop is CASSEFMWQGPSSSGANVLTF. In DNA form, the CDR3 reads TGTGCCAGCAGTGAATTTATGTGGCAGGGCCCTAGTAGCTCTGGGGCCAACGTCCTGACTTTC.

The chain is built from TRBV7-6 and TRBJ1-6, with a weak D call TRBD1 (6 bases). This CDR3 is built from 14 residues. CDR1 and CDR2 (germline): SGHVS, FNYEAQ. Trimming took 2 bases from V and 5 from J, leaving 7 bases between them. The CDR3 reads CASSLQGNNSPLHF. The CDR3 bases are TGTGCCAGCAGCTTACAGGGGAATAATTCACCCCTCCACTTT.

This chain uses TRBV25-1 with TRBJ2-7; D call uncertain. Trimming took off 3 bases at V and 4 bases at J, with 4 bases between the two ends. There are 11 residues in the CDR3. Germline-derived CDR1 and CDR2 are MGHDK and SYGVNS. This CDR3 reads CASSEWYEQYF. Written as DNA, the CDR3 is TGTGCCAGCAGTGAGTGGTACGAGCAGTACTTC.

V usage is TRBV11-2 and J usage is TRBJ2-3; TRBD2 is a possible D gene (6 bases). The CDR3 totals 15 residues. The V end lost 5 bases, the J end lost 5 bases, and 17 bases lay between the germline ends. From germline, CDR1 is SGHAT and CDR2 FQNNGV. The CDR3 DNA is TGTGCCAGCAGCCTAGGGACTCACAGTGGAGATACGCAGTATTTT. This sequence encodes CASSLGTHSGDTQYF. Together with reference TRBV11-2 and TRBJ2-3, the CDR3 gives the full variable domain: EAGVAQSPRYKIIEKRQSVAFWCNPISGHATLYWYQQILGQGPKLLIQFQNNGVVDDSQLPKDRFSAERLKGVDSTLKIQPAKLEDSAVYLCASSLGTHSGDTQYFGPGTRLTVL.

This clone was counted at least ten times. CDR3 nucleotide sequence: TGTGCCAGCAGTGAATGGCAGGGGCCCTGGCTGCGCAACATTCAGTACTTC. Its translation: CASSEWQGPWLRNIQYF. The V and J genes are TRBV2 and TRBJ2-4, with a weak D call TRBD1 (6 bases). The CDR3 has 17 residues. Trimming cost V 2 bases and J 7 bases, with 21 bases left between them. Germline V gene lookup returns CDR1 SNHLY and CDR2 FYNNEI.

About this clone itself: The sample holds other DNA sequences that translate to the same CDR3. V usage is TRBV7-9 and J usage is TRBJ1-5; D remains ambiguous. Germline V lookup: CDR1 SEHNR, CDR2 FQNEAQ (reference sequence). The CDR3 runs to 14 residues. Trimming took 2 bases from V and 0 from J, leaving 5 bases between them. CDR3 region: CASSLSSSNQPQHF. As DNA, the CDR3 is TGTGCCAGCAGCTTATCCAGTAGCAATCAGCCCCAGCATTTT.